This TCR beta chain came from a study of OX40 agonist ivuxolimab in advanced cancers. Sequencing used immunoSEQ multiplex PCR; TCRdb keeps in-frame clones, though not all of them. Of almost 70,000 clones in the sample, 65% to 80% were seen once. V gave up 5 bases and J gave up 0 bases, with 8 bases separating them. The CDR3 has 14 residues. Per germline, CDR1 SGHAT and CDR2 FQNNGV. The source of this sequence is an adult with an advanced solid tumor such as melanoma, head and neck, liver or kidney cancer. The chain couples TRBV11-2 to TRBJ2-1; D not certain. The specimen comprised CD4+ or CD8+ T cells sorted from blood, sampled in a trial of the OX40 agonist ivuxolimab. The CDR3 protein is CASSISSSYNEQFF. CDR3 coding DNA: TGTGCCAGCAGCATCAGTAGCTCCTACAATGAGCAGTTCTTC.